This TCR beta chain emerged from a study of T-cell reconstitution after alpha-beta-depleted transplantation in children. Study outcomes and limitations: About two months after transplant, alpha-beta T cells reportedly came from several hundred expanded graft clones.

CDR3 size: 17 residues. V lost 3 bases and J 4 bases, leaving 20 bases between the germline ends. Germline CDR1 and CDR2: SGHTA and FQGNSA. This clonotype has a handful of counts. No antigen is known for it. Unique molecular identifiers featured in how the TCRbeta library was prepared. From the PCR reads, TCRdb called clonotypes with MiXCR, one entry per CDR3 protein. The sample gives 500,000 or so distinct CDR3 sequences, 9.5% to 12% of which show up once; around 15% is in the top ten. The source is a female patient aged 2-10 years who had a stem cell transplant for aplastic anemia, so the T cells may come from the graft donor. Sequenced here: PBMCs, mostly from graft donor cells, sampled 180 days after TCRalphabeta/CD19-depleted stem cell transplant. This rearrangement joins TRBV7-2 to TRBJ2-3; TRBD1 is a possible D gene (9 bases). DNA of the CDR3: TGTGCCAGCAGCTTTCGGGGGGGACAGGGAATCGCAGATACGCAGTATTTT. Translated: CASSFRGGQGIADTQYF. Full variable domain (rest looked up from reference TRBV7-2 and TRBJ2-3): GAGVSQSPSNKVTEKGKDVELRCDPISGHTALYWYRQSLGQGLEFLIYFQGNSAPDKSGLPSDRFSAERTGGSVSTLTIQRTQQEDSAVYLCASSFRGGQGIADTQYFGPGTRLTVL.